Below are 16 T cell receptor beta chains sequenced from a single sample in a study of vaccination and CD4 T cells after COVID-19. Treatment meaning: approximately nine-day PBMC culture with coronavirus spike peptide pools or control peptides (ViraFEST assay). No antigen has been assigned to these receptors. The Oncomine TCR Beta short-read assay was applied to DNA of cultured CD4+ T cells. One entry per CDR3 protein, called by TCRdb with MiXCR from the PCR reads. Among more than 13,000 distinct CDR3 sequences, 65% to 75% were seen once, and the ten largest hold around 16%. Sequenced sample: CD4+ T cells from blood, cultured in vitro. The source is a human donor who had recovered from COVID-19.

The genes are TRBV7-9 and TRBJ2-7, with 8 positions matching TRBD1. Germline CDR1 is SEHNR and CDR2 is FQNEAQ (reference sequence). The CDR3 has 15 residues. Losses at the gene ends were 6 bases for V and 6 bases for J; bases not matched to a gene: 13. The CDR3 DNA sequence: TGTGCCAGCAGTCACGGACAGGGACCCCATCGCGAGCAGTACTTC. Amino acid sequence: CASSHGQGPHREQYF.

Of note for this clonotype: Just one base apart from a much larger clone, this may be a read error. The conserved final phenylalanine or tryptophan is absent from the CDR3, which likely points to a read error. The chain uses TRBV7-9 and TRBJ2-5; 7 positions match TRBD1. This CDR3 has 14 residues. V lost 4 bases and J lost 2; bases outside the gene matches: 4. Germline CDR1 reads SEHNR; CDR2 reads FQNEAQ (reference sequence). CDR3 nucleotides: TGTGCCAGCAGCTCGGGACAGCCACAAGAGACCCAGTACGTC. Encoded protein: CASSSGQPQETQYV.

This chain uses TRBV27 with TRBJ2-5, with TRBD2 identical over 11 bases. This CDR3 contains 14 residues. Germline values: CDR1 MNHEY, CDR2 SMNVEV (reference sequence). V gave up 8 bases and J gave up 5 bases; unmatched junction bases: 7. The CDR3 is CASQLAGAGETQYF. The CDR3 nucleotides read TGTGCCAGCCAACTAGCGGGAGCTGGGGAGACCCAGTACTTC.

This chain links TRBV7-2 with TRBJ2-2, with 12 bases fitting TRBD1. This CDR3 comprises 19 residues. Germline assignment: CDR1 SGHTA and CDR2 FQGNSA. The V segment lost 2 bases and the J segment 5 bases; nucleotides outside the gene matches: 12. The CDR3 spells CASSLWGDRGRGRTGELFF. Written as DNA, the CDR3 is TGTGCCAGCAGCTTATGGGGGGACAGGGGGCGCGGTAGAACCGGGGAGCTGTTTTTT.

This clonotype showed up just once. The genes are TRBV10-3 and TRBJ1-2, with D tentatively TRBD1 (5 bases). Germline assignment: CDR1 ENHRY and CDR2 SYGVKD. V shed 4 bases and J shed 4 bases, with 10 bases lying between them. The CDR3 is 13 residues long. The CDR3 DNA sequence: TGTGCCATCAGTGGAGGGCAGGGCTATGGCTACACCTTC. Protein sequence: CAISGGQGYGYTF.

This clonotype is labeled as hyperexpanded. This chain uses TRBV27 with TRBJ2-1, with a possible D match to TRBD2 (6 bases). The CDR3 has 15 residues. CDR1 MNHEY and CDR2 SMNVEV come from the germline V gene (reference sequence). V was clipped by 2 bases and J by 7 bases, with 15 bases between them. The CDR3 spells CASSLGTHKGNEQFF. For the CDR3, the DNA is TGTGCCAGCAGTTTAGGGACTCACAAGGGGAATGAGCAGTTCTTC.

V usage is TRBV6-1 and J usage is TRBJ2-3, with 7 bases matching TRBD2. Trimming took 7 bases from V and 8 from J; bases not matched to a gene: 18. Per the germline V gene, CDR1 is MNHNS and CDR2 is SASEGT. The CDR3 extends over 16 amino acids. The CDR3 bases are TGTGCCAGCACCCTACGGGGCGGGAGCCCGGGTGGTACGCAGTATTTT. Amino acid sequence: CASTLRGGSPGGTQYF.

The chain carries TRBV15 and TRBJ1-1; D ambiguous. CDR3 size: 20 residues. In germline, CDR1 is LNHNV, CDR2 YYDKDF (reference sequence). V lost 0 bases and J lost 1, with 24 bases in between. CDR3 region: CATSRDTWRPSGRGNTEAFF. The CDR3 DNA is TGTGCCACCAGCAGAGACACGTGGCGGCCGAGTGGACGGGGGAACACTGAAGCTTTCTTT.

This clonotype was seen only a few times. The V gene is TRBV21-1, the J gene TRBJ1-5. TRBV21-1 is shown as a pseudogene. The CDR3 extends over 11 amino acids. CDR3 DNA sequence: TGTGCCAGCAGCAAAGATAAGCCCCAGCATTTT. Its translation: CASSKDKPQHF.

This clonotype is labeled as medium-sized. This chain connects TRBV7-2 to TRBJ2-1; no reliable D call. With 5 bases removed from V and 5 bases from J, the gap between germline ends came to 10 bases. The CDR3 is 13 amino acids. Germline CDR1 and CDR2: SGHTA and FQGNSA. CDR3 protein: CASSPYTHNEQFF. CDR3 DNA: TGTGCCAGCAGCCCCTACACCCACAATGAGCAGTTCTTC.

V usage is TRBV18 and J usage is TRBJ2-7; 7 nucleotides agree with TRBD1. The V gene end was trimmed by 3 bases and the J gene end by 1 base; junction bases not matched to a gene: 6. CDR3 length equals 15 residues. Germline CDR1 is KGHSH and CDR2 is LQKENI. CDR3 residues: CASSPGAQGSYEQYF. In nucleotides, the CDR3 is TGTGCCAGCTCACCCGGTGCACAGGGGTCCTACGAGCAGTACTTC.

The chain recombines TRBV6-1 with TRBJ1-4, with D perhaps matching TRBD1 (6 bases). The CDR3 contains 14 residues. Trimming stripped 7 bases from V and 7 bases from J, with 16 bases between. Looked up from germline, CDR1 is MNHNS and CDR2 is SASEGT. The CDR3 DNA sequence: TGTGCCAGCACAAAACTCAGGGGCAGTGAAAAACTGTTTTTT. The encoded protein is CASTKLRGSEKLFF.

This clonotype was recorded only once. V is TRBV2 and J is TRBJ1-1; no firm D call. CDR3 length equals 15 residues. V was trimmed by 4 bases and J by 1 base, leaving 13 bases between them. The germline V gene encodes CDR1 SNHLY and CDR2 FYNNEI. CDR3 residues: CASSVLQTSNTEAFF. CDR3 DNA: TGTGCCAGCAGTGTGTTACAGACTTCGAACACTGAAGCTTTCTTT.

This rearrangement joins TRBV27 to TRBJ2-3, with 8 bases fitting TRBD2. There are 16 residues in the CDR3. Germline CDR1 MNHEY, CDR2 SMNVEV (reference sequence). The V and J ends lost 6 bases and 2 bases, in that order; junction bases with no gene match: 10. The CDR3, as DNA: TGTGCCAGCAGCCGTTATATAGCGGGACCCACAGATACGCAGTATTTT. Protein product: CASSRYIAGPTDTQYF.

V gene TRBV5-4 combines with J gene TRBJ2-7, with D tentatively TRBD2 (6 bases). The germline V gene has CDR1 SGHNT and CDR2 YYREEE (reference sequence). The V and J ends lost 0 bases and 2 bases respectively, with 15 bases between them. CDR3 size: 16 residues. CDR3 region: CASSLDGRGRTYEQYF. CDR3 DNA sequence: TGTGCCAGCAGCTTGGACGGGCGGGGTCGGACCTACGAGCAGTACTTC. Full variable domain (rest looked up from reference TRBV5-4 and TRBJ2-7): ETGVTQSPTHLIKTRGQQVTLRCSSQSGHNTVSWYQQALGQGPQFIFQYYREEENGRGNFPPRFSGLQFPNYSSELNVNALELDDSALYLCASSLDGRGRTYEQYFGPGTRLTVT.

The chain joins TRBV5-4 to TRBJ1-5; no clear D. This CDR3 is 14 amino acids long. Germline V CDR1 and CDR2: SGHNT, YYREEE (reference sequence). V gave up 4 bases and J gave up 6 bases, with 14 bases separating them. CDR3 region: CASSPGPELQPQHF. The CDR3 bases are TGTGCCAGCAGCCCTGGCCCGGAGCTTCAGCCCCAGCATTTT.